One and the same sample provided the 25 T cell receptor beta chains below, sequenced in a study of T cell clones after liver transplantation. Measured with immunoSEQ multiplex PCR; TCRdb has only the in-frame clones, and not every one. The table shows approximately 68,000 clones, with about four fifths occurring only once. The sample consisted of CD4+ T cells from blood, taken before liver transplant. These receptors originate from a human donor who received a liver transplant.

The chain has TRBV5-8 and TRBJ1-3; 10 nucleotides agree with TRBD1. The CDR3 totals 15 residues. Trimming cost V 4 bases and J 4 bases; bases outside gene matches: 5. CDR1 and CDR2 from the germline V gene are SGHTS and YDEGEE. The CDR3 nucleotides read TGTGCCAGCAGCCACGACAGGGGGCTCGGAAACACCATATATTTT. Translating it yields CASSHDRGLGNTIYF.

The chain has TRBV9 and TRBJ1-5; no clear D gene. There are 13 residues in the CDR3. Between the trimmed V and J ends, which lost 3 bases and 6 bases, there was a span of 10 bases. Germline CDR1 is SGDLS and CDR2 is YYNGEE. This CDR3 reads CASSADVRQPQHF. CDR3 coding DNA: TGTGCCAGCAGCGCAGATGTTCGTCAGCCCCAGCATTTT. Based on the CDR3 plus reference TRBV9 and TRBJ1-5, the full variable domain is DSGVTQTPKHLITATGQRVTLRCSPRSGDLSVYWYQQSLDQGLQFLIQYYNGEERAKGNILERFSAQQFPDLHSELNLSSLELGDSALYFCASSADVRQPQHFGDGTRLSIL.

The chain couples TRBV25-1 to TRBJ2-1; 9 bases line up with TRBD2. CDR1 MGHDK and CDR2 SYGVNS come from the germline V gene. CDR3 length: 16 amino acids. J lost 4 bases, V lost 5 bases, and 9 bases had no gene match. The CDR3 sequence: CASSPLSGRSYNEQFF. The CDR3, as DNA: TGTGCCAGCAGTCCTTTAAGCGGGAGGAGTTACAATGAGCAGTTCTTC.

The chain has TRBV27 and TRBJ1-4, with 10 bases fitting TRBD1. Germline CDR1 MNHEY, CDR2 SMNVEV (reference sequence). The CDR3 runs 12 residues. Trimming at V came to 8 bases and at J to 7 bases, leaving 1 base not matched to a gene. CDR3 nucleotides: TGTGCCAGCGGACAGGGGGTTGAAAAACTGTTTTTT. This gives the protein CASGQGVEKLFF.

This sequence joins TRBV28 and TRBJ1-5, with 12 bases identical to TRBD1. The germline V gene has CDR1 MDHEN and CDR2 SYDVKM. The CDR3 consists of 19 residues. Germline trimming cut 4 bases from V and 1 base from J; bases unmatched to any gene: 11. The CDR3 coding sequence is TGTGCCAGCAGTTCTTCTCGGGACAGGGGGCTCTGGAGCAATCAGCCCCAGCATTTT. It yields the protein CASSSSRDRGLWSNQPQHF.

The chain employs TRBV27 and TRBJ1-5, with D possibly being TRBD1 (6 bases). The germline V and J ends were trimmed by 2 bases and 0 bases, with 14 bases remaining between them. Looked up from germline, CDR1 is MNHEY and CDR2 is SMNVEV (reference sequence). CDR3 length equals 17 residues. CDR3 in amino acids: CASSLRSGRGSNQPQHF. In DNA, the CDR3 is TGTGCCAGCAGTTTACGGTCCGGCAGGGGTAGCAATCAGCCCCAGCATTTT.

The chain employs TRBV2 and TRBJ1-1; D perhaps matches TRBD1 (6 bases). The CDR3 runs to 14 residues. Germline V gene lookup returns CDR1 SNHLY and CDR2 FYNNEI. The V gene lost 7 bases and the J gene lost 2 bases, with 14 bases spanning the gap. CDR3 sequence reads: CASIGQITNTEAFF. The CDR3 DNA is TGTGCCAGCATCGGACAGATCACAAACACTGAAGCTTTCTTT.

The V and J genes are TRBV7-9 and TRBJ2-7; 12 bases map to TRBD1. The V and J ends lost 4 bases and 5 bases, in that order; junction bases with no gene match: 9. This CDR3 is 16 amino acids long. Germline V gene lookup returns CDR1 SEHNR and CDR2 FQNEAQ (reference sequence). CDR3: CASSSGQGAAFHEQYF. The DNA for the CDR3 is TGTGCCAGCAGCTCGGGACAGGGGGCGGCTTTCCACGAGCAGTACTTC. The full variable domain, completed using reference TRBV7-9 and TRBJ2-7, is DTGVSQNPRHKITKRGQNVTFRCDPISEHNRLYWYRQTLGQGPEFLTYFQNEAQLEKSRLLSDRFSAERPKGSFSTLEIQRTEQGDSAMYLCASSSGQGAAFHEQYFGPGTRLTVT.

The chain recombines TRBV29-1 with TRBJ2-1; 13 bases are a match to TRBD2. CDR1 and CDR2 from the germline V gene are SQVTM and ANQGSEA. Unmatched junction bases numbered 7, after V lost 1 base and J lost 4 bases. CDR3 size: 17 residues. This chain's CDR3 is CSVEAAGLAGRYNEQFF. The CDR3 bases are TGCAGCGTTGAAGCTGCGGGACTAGCGGGAAGATACAATGAGCAGTTCTTC.

The rearrangement links TRBV15 to TRBJ1-1; 7 nucleotides line up with TRBD1. Germline V gene data show CDR1 as LNHNV and CDR2 as YYDKDF (reference sequence). V was clipped by 1 base and J by 4 bases; unmatched bases: 3. CDR3 length: 14 amino acids. The CDR3 spells CATSRVTGATEAFF. CDR3 DNA sequence: TGTGCCACCAGCAGAGTAACAGGGGCCACTGAAGCTTTCTTT.

The chain employs TRBV5-1 and TRBJ1-1; possible D gene TRBD1, 6 bases. Trimming took off 5 bases at V and 0 bases at J, with 11 bases between the two ends. There are 14 residues in the CDR3. Germline V gene sequence: CDR1 SGHRS, CDR2 YFSETQ. CDR3 sequence: CASRTGTMNTEAFF. The CDR3 coding sequence is TGCGCCAGCAGGACCGGGACAATGAACACTGAAGCTTTCTTT.

This chain links TRBV7-8 with TRBJ2-5; tentatively, D is TRBD1 or TRBD2 (5 bases each). The CDR3 has 15 amino acids. Trimming pared 0 bases from V and 3 bases from J, leaving 11 bases between. Germline V gene sequence: CDR1 SGHVS, CDR2 FQNEAQ. DNA for the CDR3: TGTGCCAGCAGCTTAGCGGGAGAGGGGAAAGAGACCCAGTACTTC. Translation: CASSLAGEGKETQYF. Full variable domain (remainder filled in from reference TRBV7-8 and TRBJ2-5): GAGVSQSPRYKVAKRGQDVALRCDPISGHVSLFWYQQALGQGPEFLTYFQNEAQLDKSGLPSDRFFAERPEGSVSTLKIQRTQQEDSAVYLCASSLAGEGKETQYFGPGTRLLVL.

In this sample, this clone turned up a few times. The rearrangement links TRBV6-1 to TRBJ1-3; D gene ambiguous. Looked up from germline, CDR1 is MNHNS and CDR2 is SASEGT. The length of the CDR3 is 15 residues. Between the trimmed V and J ends, which lost 6 bases and 0 bases, there was a span of 12 bases. Here the CDR3 reads CASRATATSGNTIYF. The CDR3 DNA follows: TGTGCCAGCAGAGCCACAGCCACCTCTGGAAACACCATATATTTT.

This clone was observed a few times. V usage is TRBV7-2 and J usage is TRBJ2-5; 8 bases fit TRBD2. The CDR3 sequence is 14 residues long. V gave up 5 bases and J gave up 5 bases; unmatched junction bases: 7. Germline V CDR1 and CDR2: SGHTA, FQGNSA. This CDR3 is CASSPLGLVETQYF. DNA of the CDR3: TGTGCCAGCAGCCCATTGGGACTAGTCGAGACCCAGTACTTC. Full variable domain (remainder filled in from reference TRBV7-2 and TRBJ2-5): GAGVSQSPSNKVTEKGKDVELRCDPISGHTALYWYRQSLGQGLEFLIYFQGNSAPDKSGLPSDRFSAERTGGSVSTLTIQRTQQEDSAVYLCASSPLGLVETQYFGPGTRLLVL.

The CDR3 sequence: CASSPLKWGQGSNQPQHF. The CDR3 DNA reads as TGTGCCAGCTCACCACTTAAATGGGGACAGGGTAGCAATCAGCCCCAGCATTTT. This chain connects TRBV18 to TRBJ1-5; TRBD1 matches 9 bases. Germline CDR1 and CDR2: KGHSH and LQKENI. The V gene end was trimmed by 1 base and the J gene end by 0 bases; junction bases not matched to a gene: 7. The CDR3 runs 18 residues.

The rearrangement links TRBV6-5 to TRBJ2-1; 7 nucleotides align to TRBD2. The germline CDR1 and CDR2 sequences are MNHEY and SVGAGI. CDR3 length: 14 amino acids. The chain's CDR3 is CATGERDSYNEQFF. The CDR3 DNA is TGTGCGACCGGGGAGCGGGACTCCTACAATGAGCAGTTCTTC.

The chain joins TRBV5-4 to TRBJ2-7; the D is unclear. CDR3 length: 11 residues. The germline V and J ends were trimmed by 0 bases and 8 bases, with 6 bases remaining between them. Germline V lookup: CDR1 SGHNT, CDR2 YYREEE (reference sequence). The DNA of the CDR3 is TGTGCCAGCAGCTTGGGAGAGAAGCAGTACTTC. Protein: CASSLGEKQYF.

The chain recombines TRBV2 with TRBJ1-1, with D possibly being TRBD1 (5 bases). The CDR3 contains 15 residues. The V and J ends lost 3 bases and 1 base respectively, with 12 bases between them. Germline CDR1 reads SNHLY; CDR2 reads FYNNEI. The CDR3 sequence: CASSEVGRGNTEAFF. The CDR3 DNA follows: TGTGCCAGCAGTGAGGTGGGGCGAGGGAACACTGAAGCTTTCTTT.

CDR3 nucleotide sequence: TGTGCCAGCAGCCAGGCGGAGACCCAGTACTTC. Its protein is CASSQAETQYF. The gene calls are TRBV7-2 and TRBJ2-5, with D uncertain. The germline gives CDR1 SGHTA, CDR2 FQGNSA. The CDR3 has 11 amino acids. Deletions cut 5 bases from V and 5 bases from J, with 6 bases between.

The V and J genes are TRBV18 and TRBJ1-1; 7 bases agree with TRBD1. This CDR3 has 15 amino acids. Per the germline V gene, CDR1 is KGHSH and CDR2 is LQKENI. V lost 2 bases to trimming and J lost 1 base; unmatched junction nucleotides: 4. CDR3 amino acids: CASSPTDRANTEAFF. The CDR3 nucleotides read TGTGCCAGCTCACCAACCGACAGGGCGAACACTGAAGCTTTCTTT.

The CDR3 nucleotides read TGCGCCAGCAGCCCCCGAGGGCTAGCGGGCGGATTCTCCTACAATGAGCAGTTCTTC. Translation: CASSPRGLAGGFSYNEQFF. The rearrangement uses TRBV4-3 and TRBJ2-1; 8 bases match TRBD2. Germline V gene data show CDR1 as LGHNA and CDR2 as YSLEER. The CDR3 runs 19 residues. The J segment lost 0 bases and the V segment lost 4 bases, leaving 14 bases of the junction unmatched.

The chain uses TRBV5-4 and TRBJ2-1; 9 bases line up with TRBD1. J lost 6 bases, V lost 2 bases, and 12 bases had no gene match. This CDR3 spans 17 amino acids. Germline V gene lookup returns CDR1 SGHNT and CDR2 YYREEE (reference sequence). DNA for the CDR3: TGTGCCAGCAGCTTAAACCCCGGACAGGGGTTCTTCAATGAGCAGTTCTTC. It translates to CASSLNPGQGFFNEQFF.

As to this clone: One junction end does not reproduce the germline sequence, and a read error may be involved. The CDR3 loop reads CASSLDTSGNTIYF. For the CDR3, the DNA is TGTGCCAGCAGTCTGGACACCTCTGGAAATACCATATATTTT. The V and J genes are TRBV2 and TRBJ1-3, with D possibly TRBD1 on 5 matching bases. The germline CDR1 and CDR2 sequences are SNHLY and FYNNEI. The CDR3 contains 14 residues.

The chain joins TRBV6-5 to TRBJ2-2; D ambiguous. This CDR3 region has 14 residues. Germline lookup yields CDR1 MNHEY and CDR2 SVGAGI. V gave up 2 bases and J gave up 6 bases, with 10 bases separating them. CDR3 in amino acids: CASSYTGPPGELFF. DNA of the CDR3: TGTGCCAGCAGTTACACTGGACCCCCCGGGGAGCTGTTTTTT.

This sequence joins TRBV4-1 and TRBJ2-7; 8 positions agree with TRBD2. This CDR3 comprises 16 residues. Unmatched junction bases numbered 9, after V lost 1 base and J lost 4 bases. The V gene's germline CDR1 is MGHRA and CDR2 YSYEKL. The CDR3 protein is CASSQGGGTRKYEQYF. The CDR3 DNA reads TGCGCCAGCAGCCAAGGGGGGGGGACTAGGAAATACGAGCAGTACTTC.